These T cell receptor beta chains were read from a single sample in a study of T-cell memory formation after mild COVID-19. TCRdb fed the 5' RACE reads into MiXCR, producing one record per CDR3 protein. The sample carries more than 150,000 distinct CDR3 sequences, 20% to 25% recorded once. Sequenced input: PBMCs or a T cell subset sorted from them (not recorded which). The receptors were sampled from an adult woman who had mild COVID-19 (a few samples of this study predate the infection). Cell type and time point are not known. Both conserved end residues are part of each CDR3. The D gene is left open where the match is weak. Size tells how often a clone was seen (once, few, many) or the class of an expanded clone, and some rows leave it out.

>TRBV10-2|14|TRBJ2-7|few|-
CASNEWGDSYEQYF
TGCGCCAGCAATGAATGGGGGGACTCCTACGAGCAGTACTTC
>TRBV19|16|TRBJ1-5|few|-
CASRSGIPGGNQPQHF
TGTGCCAGTCGGTCAGGAATCCCCGGCGGCAATCAGCCCCAGCATTTT
>TRBV6-2/TRBV6-3|12|TRBJ2-1|few|-
CASSYSLDEQFF
TGTGCCAGCAGTTACTCCTTGGATGAGCAGTTCTTC
>TRBV12-3/TRBV12-4|15|TRBJ1-1|many|TRBD1
CASRPGQNLNTEAFF
TGTGCCAGCAGACCGGGACAGAACCTGAACACTGAAGCTTTCTTT
>TRBV5-1|15|TRBJ2-7|few|TRBD1
CASSSDREMWDEQYF
TGCGCCAGCAGCTCGGACAGGGAGATGTGGGACGAGCAGTACTTC
>TRBV14|14|TRBJ2-7|-|TRBD2
CASSQVAGAYEQYF
TGTGCCAGCAGCCAAGTAGCGGGAGCCTACGAGCAGTACTTC
>TRBV7-8|13|TRBJ2-1|few|TRBD2
CASNGGAYNEQFF
TGTGCCAGCAATGGGGGGGCCTACAATGAGCAGTTCTTC
>TRBV7-9|13|TRBJ1-6|few|-
CASSLAFLEPLHF
TGTGCCAGCAGCTTAGCGTTCCTGGAGCCCCTCCACTTT
>TRBV29-1|13|TRBJ2-7|-|TRBD1
CSVGTGGDYEQYF
TGCAGCGTGGGGACAGGGGGGGACTACGAGCAGTACTTC
>TRBV12-3/TRBV12-4|18|TRBJ1-2|-|TRBD1
CASSDFIGTARRGYGYTF
TGTGCCAGCAGTGATTTTATAGGGACAGCCCGGAGAGGTTATGGCTACACCTTC
>TRBV7-9|15|TRBJ2-5|few|TRBD2
CASSLLAGEQETQYF
TGTGCCAGCAGCTTACTAGCGGGAGAGCAAGAGACCCAGTACTTC
>TRBV10-3|16|TRBJ2-1|-|-
CAPRLMQGTSYNEQFF
TGTGCCCCCCGCCTAATGCAGGGTACGTCCTACAATGAGCAGTTCTTC
>TRBV27|15|TRBJ1-1|few|TRBD1
CASSYRGFMNTEAFF
TGTGCCAGCAGCTACAGGGGCTTCATGAACACTGAAGCTTTCTTT
>TRBV19|16|TRBJ2-2|-|TRBD1
CASSIDAGGYTGELFF
TGTGCCAGTAGTATAGATGCAGGGGGTTACACCGGGGAGCTGTTTTTT
>TRBV9|14|TRBJ2-3|few|-
CASSVVGSGDTQYF
TGTGCCAGCAGCGTAGTTGGGTCGGGGGATACGCAGTATTTT
>TRBV24-1|16|TRBJ2-1|few|TRBD2
CATSDPGLAGYNEQFF
TGTGCCACCAGTGACCCGGGACTAGCGGGATACAATGAGCAGTTCTTC
>TRBV2|14|TRBJ2-5|few|TRBD2
CASSEWREVETQYF
TGTGCCAGCAGTGAATGGCGGGAGGTAGAGACCCAGTACTTC
>TRBV6-5|19|TRBJ2-3|few|TRBD2
CASSYSGSGRALVADTQYF
TGTGCCAGCAGTTACTCCGGAAGCGGGAGGGCCCTCGTCGCAGATACGCAGTATTTT
>TRBV7-9|16|TRBJ2-2|-|-
CASSFPTGSNTGELFF
TGTGCCAGCAGCTTTCCAACAGGGTCAAACACCGGGGAGCTGTTTTTT
>TRBV24-1|12|TRBJ1-1|few|-
CATSDGGRKAFF
TGTGCCACCAGTGATGGAGGGAGGAAAGCTTTCTTT
>TRBV19|19|TRBJ2-1|few|TRBD2
CASSMPGLAGGSVFNEQFF
TGTGCCAGTAGTATGCCGGGACTAGCGGGAGGATCGGTCTTCAATGAGCAGTTCTTC
>TRBV20-1|15|TRBJ1-1|few|-
CSARKSGTGNTEAFF
TGCAGTGCTAGAAAATCCGGGACGGGCAACACTGAAGCTTTCTTT
>TRBV20-1|14|TRBJ2-7|-|TRBD2
CSARLAGGPGEQYF
TGCAGTGCTAGACTAGCGGGAGGGCCGGGGGAGCAGTACTTC
>TRBV5-1|17|TRBJ2-7|-|TRBD1
CASSWVPGTGSSYEQYF
TGCGCCAGCAGCTGGGTCCCCGGGACAGGGAGCTCCTACGAGCAGTACTTC
>TRBV7-6|15|TRBJ2-1|few|-
CASSSGSGTYNEQFF
TGTGCCAGCAGCTCCGGGAGCGGAACCTACAATGAGCAGTTCTTC
>TRBV4-1|15|TRBJ2-4|few|TRBD2
CASSPGLAGKNIQYF
TGCGCCAGCAGCCCGGGACTAGCTGGGAAAAACATTCAGTACTTC
>TRBV4-3|16|TRBJ2-2|few|-
CASSQELFREIGQLFF
TGCGCCAGCAGCCAAGAATTATTCAGAGAAATAGGTCAGCTGTTTTTT
>TRBV27|15|TRBJ2-3|-|-
CASSPGTISGDTQYF
TGTGCCAGCAGTCCGGGGACAATAAGCGGTGATACGCAGTATTTT
>TRBV5-4|15|TRBJ1-6|-|-
CASSFGDSYNSPLHF
TGTGCCAGCAGCTTCGGAGACTCCTATAATTCACCCCTCCACTTT
>TRBV7-9|13|TRBJ2-1|few|-
CASSPRQASEQFF
TGTGCCAGCAGCCCCAGACAGGCATCTGAGCAGTTCTTC
>TRBV24-1|18|TRBJ2-1|-|-
CATSDWGGGGPPYNEQFF
TGTGCCACCAGTGATTGGGGAGGGGGAGGGCCCCCCTACAATGAGCAGTTCTTC
>TRBV24-1|11|TRBJ2-2|few|-
CATGSSGELFF
TGTGCCACCGGATCTAGCGGGGAGCTGTTTTTT
>TRBV4-2|16|TRBJ2-4|-|-
CASSQEGPAAKNIQYF
TGTGCCAGCAGCCAAGAGGGGCCGGCGGCCAAAAACATTCAGTACTTC
>TRBV12-3/TRBV12-4|17|TRBJ2-2|-|TRBD2
CASSFGGGGADTGELFF
TGTGCCAGCAGTTTTGGCGGGGGGGGAGCGGACACCGGGGAGCTGTTTTTT
>TRBV3-1|14|TRBJ2-7|few|-
CASSEIGGKREQYF
TGTGCCAGCAGCGAAATAGGGGGTAAGAGGGAGCAGTACTTC
>TRBV7-6|15|TRBJ1-4|-|-
CASSSSAGRHEKLFF
TGTGCCAGCAGCTCCAGCGCGGGTCGTCATGAAAAACTGTTTTTT
>TRBV15|16|TRBJ1-6|-|-
CATSRDVGGYNSPLHF
TGTGCCACCAGCAGAGATGTTGGCGGATACAATTCACCCCTCCACTTT
>TRBV7-9|16|TRBJ2-2|-|-
CASSPDDSSNTGELFF
TGTGCCAGCAGCCCTGACGACAGCTCGAACACCGGGGAGCTGTTTTTT
>TRBV12-3/TRBV12-4|14|TRBJ2-3|few|TRBD2
CASTRGSVADTQYF
TGTGCCAGCACTCGCGGGAGTGTAGCAGATACGCAGTATTTT
>TRBV30|13|TRBJ1-2|-|TRBD1
CAWSGGTGDGYTF
TGTGCCTGGAGTGGGGGGACAGGGGACGGCTACACCTTC
>TRBV7-6|16|TRBJ2-2|few|TRBD1
CASGTGGEIYTGELFF
TGTGCCAGCGGGACAGGGGGCGAGATATACACCGGGGAGCTGTTTTTT
>TRBV7-9|16|TRBJ2-7|few|TRBD1
CASSHFVPGQSYEQYF
TGTGCCAGCAGCCACTTCGTCCCGGGACAGTCCTACGAGCAGTACTTC
>TRBV12-3/TRBV12-4|16|TRBJ1-3|-|-
CASILGPQSSGNTIYF
TGTGCCAGCATCCTGGGCCCGCAGAGCTCTGGAAACACCATATATTTT
>TRBV5-1|9|TRBJ2-3|-|-
CARLDIWYF
TGCGCCAGGCTAGACATCTGGTATTTT
>TRBV7-2|15|TRBJ2-3|few|TRBD2
CASSPGGGRADTQYF
TGTGCCAGCAGCCCCGGGGGCGGGAGGGCCGATACGCAGTATTTT